The following is a T cell receptor (beta chain) sequence with its context. The data belong to a study of OX40 agonist ivuxolimab in advanced cancers. Profiling relied on immunoSEQ multiplex PCR, and the TCRdb table lists in-frame clones only, not all of them. Among 90,000 to 100,000 clones, around 83% were seen once, and the ten largest hold more than 1.1%. The input for sequencing was CD4+ or CD8+ T cells sorted from blood, taken in a trial of the OX40 agonist ivuxolimab. The source of this sequence is an adult with an advanced solid tumor such as melanoma, head and neck, liver or kidney cancer.

The CDR3 region is CASSERQGVNTIYF. The CDR3 DNA sequence: TGTGCCAGCAGTGAAAGGCAGGGAGTAAACACCATATATTTT. This rearrangement joins TRBV6-1 to TRBJ1-3; D perhaps matches TRBD1 (5 bases). In germline, CDR1 is MNHNS, CDR2 SASEGT. CDR3 length: 14 residues. V was trimmed by 2 bases and J by 6 bases, leaving 11 bases between them.